The sequence of this T cell receptor beta chain was determined in a study of blood T cell repertoires in COVID-19. The overall study: Specimens from acute and convalescent COVID-19 originated in the United States, Italy and Spain. The cDNA or gDNA used as material had been derived from T cells, B-cell-depleted T cells, or PBMCs.

Per the original methods: Scientists estimated how many nucleated cells there were by amplifying reference gene primers. Sequencing was performed with immunoSEQ multiplex PCR; in TCRdb, only in-frame clones are kept and a portion is missing. V and J calls and clone size are copied from that table; D and trimming were computed from the DNA. Of over 200,000 clones listed, roughly 80% are singletons. The sequencing input was peripheral blood. The sequence derives from a man aged 50 to 60 with active or convalescent COVID-19.

The CDR3 DNA reads TGTGCCAGCAGTCCAGGGGGAGACTATGGCTACACCTTC. Residues: CASSPGGDYGYTF. The chain recombines TRBV28 with TRBJ1-2, with 7 positions matching TRBD1. Per the germline V gene, CDR1 is MDHEN and CDR2 is SYDVKM. The CDR3 is 13 amino acids. V gave up 5 bases and J gave up 3 bases; unmatched junction bases: 3.